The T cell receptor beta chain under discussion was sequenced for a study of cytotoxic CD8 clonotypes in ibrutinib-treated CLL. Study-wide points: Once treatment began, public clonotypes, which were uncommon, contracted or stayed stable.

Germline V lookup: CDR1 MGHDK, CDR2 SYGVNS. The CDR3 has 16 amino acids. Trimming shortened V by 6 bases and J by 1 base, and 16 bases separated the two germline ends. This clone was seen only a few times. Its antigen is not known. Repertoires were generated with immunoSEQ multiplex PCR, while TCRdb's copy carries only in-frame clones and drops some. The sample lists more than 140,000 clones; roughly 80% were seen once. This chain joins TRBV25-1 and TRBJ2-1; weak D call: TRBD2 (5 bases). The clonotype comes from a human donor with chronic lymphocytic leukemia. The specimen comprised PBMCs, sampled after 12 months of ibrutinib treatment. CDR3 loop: CASSRSWGESYNEQFF. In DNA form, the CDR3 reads TGTGCCAGCAGCCGCTCGTGGGGAGAATCCTACAATGAGCAGTTCTTC.